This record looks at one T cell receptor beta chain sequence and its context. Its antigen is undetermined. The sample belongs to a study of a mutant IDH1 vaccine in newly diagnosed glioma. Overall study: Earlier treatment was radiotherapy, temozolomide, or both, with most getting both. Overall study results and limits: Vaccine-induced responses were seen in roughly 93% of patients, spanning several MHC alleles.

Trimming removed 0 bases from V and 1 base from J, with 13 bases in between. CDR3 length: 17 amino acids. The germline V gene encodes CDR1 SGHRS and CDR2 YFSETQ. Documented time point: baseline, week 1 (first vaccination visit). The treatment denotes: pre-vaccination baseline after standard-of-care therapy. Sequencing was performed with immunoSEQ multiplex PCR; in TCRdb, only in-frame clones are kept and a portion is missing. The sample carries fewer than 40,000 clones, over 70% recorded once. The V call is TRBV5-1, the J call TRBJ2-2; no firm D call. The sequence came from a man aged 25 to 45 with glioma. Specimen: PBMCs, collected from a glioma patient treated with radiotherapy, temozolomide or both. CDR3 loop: CASSLGQAGWNTGELFF. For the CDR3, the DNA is TGCGCCAGCAGCTTGGGGCAGGCCGGTTGGAACACCGGGGAGCTGTTTTTT.